This T cell receptor (beta chain) was documented in a study of blood T cell repertoires in COVID-19. About the study: The United States, Italy and Spain supplied acute and convalescent COVID-19 samples. Nucleic acid was either cDNA or gDNA, and it came from T cells, B-cell-depleted T cells, or PBMCs.

This clone was seen just once. In the study's own analysis: It was from reference gene primer amplification that nucleated cell counts were estimated. TCRdb's table, derived via immunoSEQ multiplex PCR, lists solely in-frame clones and lacks some. That table is the source of V, J and clone size, and D and trimming were worked out from the DNA. The table lists approximately 110,000 clones, around 88% of them singletons. Trimming cost V 5 bases and J 1 base, with 11 bases left between them. CDR1 and CDR2 from the germline V gene are ENHRY and SYGVKD. The CDR3 loop spans 14 amino acids. This clonotype was obtained from a woman aged 50 to 60 with active or convalescent COVID-19. The chain uses TRBV10-3 and TRBJ1-1; D remains ambiguous. Sequencing was carried out using peripheral blood. This chain's CDR3 is CAISLAHKNTEAFF. The CDR3 region has the DNA TGTGCCATCAGTTTGGCCCATAAGAACACTGAAGCTTTCTTT.